These T cell receptor beta chains were read from a single sample in a study of blood T cell repertoires in COVID-19. The method was immunoSEQ multiplex PCR; TCRdb's version includes in-frame clones alone and lacks a portion of them. The profile shows about 98,000 clones, 70% to 90% of them singletons. Material for sequencing was peripheral blood. Source of these receptors: a man aged 50 or older with active COVID-19. The CDR3 runs from the conserved cysteine through the conserved F or W.

v_gene	j_gene	len	CDR3aa
TRBV5-1	TRBJ2-7	15	CASSLEHRGTYEQYF
TRBV7-8	TRBJ1-4	13	CASSVTTVEKLFF
TRBV6-1	TRBJ2-5	13	CASSELAGETQYF
TRBV27	TRBJ1-6	14	CASSRDTDYSPLHF
TRBV19	TRBJ1-1	13	CASSPRGNTEAFF
TRBV5-6	TRBJ1-5	16	CASSSRDRVGNQPQHF
TRBV5-6	TRBJ2-1	11	CASSFRGTWFF
TRBV7-2	TRBJ2-7	14	CASSESRVSYEQYF
TRBV7-2	TRBJ1-5	15	CASSPDRAGNQPQHF
TRBV2	TRBJ1-3	12	CASREAGNTIYF
TRBV2	TRBJ2-1	17	CASGTDDREFYYNEQFF
TRBV7-2	TRBJ1-2	15	CASSLAHGGNYGYTF
TRBV6-5	TRBJ1-3	14	CASSAGTGRNTIYF
TRBV6-5	TRBJ1-5	16	CASSYSVPGVSQPQHF
TRBV12-3/TRBV12-4	TRBJ2-7	13	CASSFRDFYEQYF